Given below is one TCR beta chain in context. Its specificity is unknown. The data are from a study of cytomegalovirus exposure and HLA in healthy donors. Across the study: For the 300 to 400 genotyped donors, around 76% fell within the Caucasian-associated ancestry cluster.

Findings and caveats of the study: Several of the most significant clusters appeared, in a later analysis, to be linked to common viral pathogens. Using a false discovery rate of 0.05, a later analysis showed that approximately 16,000 TCR beta sequences were associated with HLA alleles.

The V and J ends lost 1 base and 2 bases respectively, with 12 bases between them. The germline V gene encodes CDR1 LNHDA and CDR2 SQIVND (reference sequence). The CDR3 is made up of 17 amino acids. Vbeta (60) and Jbeta (13) primers were used in the PCR. This table comes from immunoSEQ multiplex PCR, and its TCRdb copy is limited to in-frame clones, with some not included. The sample lists some 130,000 clones, roughly 70% occurring once. The sample taken for sequencing was PBMCs. The TCR sequence derives from an older woman in good health and CMV-seropositive. This chain links TRBV19 with TRBJ2-6, with D possibly matching TRBD2 (6 bases). CDR3 sequence: CASSIGQGLAGANVLTF. DNA for the CDR3: TGTGCCAGTAGTATAGGGCAGGGACTCGCTGGGGCCAACGTCCTGACTTTC.